A single sample is the source of the 2 T cell receptor beta chains below, sequenced in a study of beta chain features in type 1 diabetes. The entirety of the isolated RNA underwent reverse transcription, so expressed TCRB transcripts were sequenced. The method was immunoSEQ multiplex PCR; TCRdb's version includes in-frame clones alone and lacks a portion of them. The sample carries approximately 150,000 clones, less than 9.5% recorded once. The specimen sequenced was central memory CD4+ T cells from blood. The receptors were gathered from a woman under 30 in good health.

This clone was recorded a few times. The chain employs TRBV5-4 and TRBJ1-5, with D possibly TRBD1 on 5 matching bases. Germline CDR1 SGHNT, CDR2 YYREEE (reference sequence). Trimming shortened V by 3 bases and J by 3 bases, and 16 bases separated the two germline ends. CDR3 length equals 16 residues. The chain's CDR3 is CASSSGGTRPNQPQHF. The CDR3 nucleotides are TGTGCCAGCAGCTCGGGGGGAACAAGACCCAATCAGCCCCAGCATTTT.

V and J are TRBV7-9 and TRBJ2-1; TRBD2 matches 11 bases. The V segment lost 6 bases and the J segment 3 bases; nucleotides outside the gene matches: 7. Germline V gene data show CDR1 as SEHNR and CDR2 as FQNEAQ (reference sequence). The CDR3 spans 16 residues. CDR3 coding DNA: TGTGCCAGCAGGGGGGTACTAGCGGGGGACTACAATGAGCAGTTCTTC. It specifies CASRGVLAGDYNEQFF. Complete variable domain (other parts from reference TRBV7-9 and TRBJ2-1): DTGVSQNPRHKITKRGQNVTFRCDPISEHNRLYWYRQTLGQGPEFLTYFQNEAQLEKSRLLSDRFSAERPKGSFSTLEIQRTEQGDSAMYLCASRGVLAGDYNEQFFGPGTRLTVL.